This T cell receptor (beta chain) is drawn from a study of cytomegalovirus exposure and HLA in healthy donors. Donors were nominally healthy when sampled, though unrecorded immune exposures were likely. The PCR employed 60 Vbeta primers together with 13 Jbeta primers. Some clones are missing from TCRdb's copy, which holds only in-frame ones; the method was immunoSEQ multiplex PCR. The sample has roughly 71,000 clones; roughly 81% are singletons. CDR1 and CDR2 from the germline V gene are SGHRS and YFSETQ. This CDR3 has 15 residues. V shed 3 bases, J shed 5 bases, and the junction held 6 bases outside the gene matches.

V usage is TRBV5-1 and J usage is TRBJ1-4; 8 bases are a match to TRBD1. The receptor was isolated from a human donor in good health. The sequencing input was PBMCs. Here the CDR3 DNA reads TGCGCCAGCAGCTCACTGGGACAGGCCAATGAAAAACTGTTTTTT. It specifies CASSSLGQANEKLFF.